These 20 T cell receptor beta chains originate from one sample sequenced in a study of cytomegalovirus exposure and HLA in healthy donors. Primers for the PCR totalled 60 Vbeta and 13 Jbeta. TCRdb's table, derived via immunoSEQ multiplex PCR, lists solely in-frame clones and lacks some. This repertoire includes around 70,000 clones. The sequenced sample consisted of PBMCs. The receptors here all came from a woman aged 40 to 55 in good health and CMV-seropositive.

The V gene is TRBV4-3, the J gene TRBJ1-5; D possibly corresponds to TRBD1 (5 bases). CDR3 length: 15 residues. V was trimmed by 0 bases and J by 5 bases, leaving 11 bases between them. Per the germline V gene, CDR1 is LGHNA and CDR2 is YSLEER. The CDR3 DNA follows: TGCGCCAGCAGCCAAGATGGGCAGGGTTATCAGCCCCAGCATTTT. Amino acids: CASSQDGQGYQPQHF.

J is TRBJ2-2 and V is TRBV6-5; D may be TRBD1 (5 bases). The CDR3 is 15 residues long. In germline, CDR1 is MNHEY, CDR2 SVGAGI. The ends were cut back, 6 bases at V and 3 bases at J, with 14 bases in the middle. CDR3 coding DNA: TGTGCCAGCAGGACAGCCCTGAGCTACACCGGGGAGCTGTTTTTT. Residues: CASRTALSYTGELFF.

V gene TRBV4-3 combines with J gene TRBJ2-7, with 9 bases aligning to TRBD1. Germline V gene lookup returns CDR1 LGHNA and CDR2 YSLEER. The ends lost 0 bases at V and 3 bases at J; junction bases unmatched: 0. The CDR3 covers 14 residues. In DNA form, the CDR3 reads TGCGCCAGCAGCCAAGAGGGACAGGGCTACGAGCAGTACTTC. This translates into CASSQEGQGYEQYF.

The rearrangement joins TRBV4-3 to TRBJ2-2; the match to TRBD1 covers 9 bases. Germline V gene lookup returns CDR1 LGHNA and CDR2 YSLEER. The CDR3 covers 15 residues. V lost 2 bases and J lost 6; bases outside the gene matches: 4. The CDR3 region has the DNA TGCGCCAGCAGCCAAATGACAGGGGGGGCCGGGGAGCTGTTTTTT. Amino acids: CASSQMTGGAGELFF.

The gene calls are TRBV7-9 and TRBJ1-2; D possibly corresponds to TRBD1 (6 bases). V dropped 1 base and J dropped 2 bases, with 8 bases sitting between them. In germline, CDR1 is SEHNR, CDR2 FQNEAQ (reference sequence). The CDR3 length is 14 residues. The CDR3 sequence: CASSLVDRNYGYTF. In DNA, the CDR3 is TGTGCCAGCAGCTTAGTGGACAGAAACTATGGCTACACCTTC.

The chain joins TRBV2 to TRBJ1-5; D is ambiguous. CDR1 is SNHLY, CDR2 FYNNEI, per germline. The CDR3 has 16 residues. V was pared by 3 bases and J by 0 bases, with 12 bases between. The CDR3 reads CASSDGQADSNQPQHF. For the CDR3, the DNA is TGTGCCAGCAGTGATGGCCAGGCCGATAGCAATCAGCCCCAGCATTTT.

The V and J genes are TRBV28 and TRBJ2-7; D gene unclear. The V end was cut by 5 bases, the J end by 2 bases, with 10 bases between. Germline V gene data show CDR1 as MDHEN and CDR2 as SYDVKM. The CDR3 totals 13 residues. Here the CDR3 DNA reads TGTGCCAGCAGTACACCTTCACCCTACGAGCAGTACTTC. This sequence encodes CASSTPSPYEQYF.

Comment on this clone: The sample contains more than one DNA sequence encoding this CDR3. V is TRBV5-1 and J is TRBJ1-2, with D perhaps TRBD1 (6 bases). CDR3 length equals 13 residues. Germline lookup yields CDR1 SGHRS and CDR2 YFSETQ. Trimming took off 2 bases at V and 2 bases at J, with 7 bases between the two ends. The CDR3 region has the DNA TGCGCCAGCAGCTTCCAGGGGAACTATGGCTACACCTTC. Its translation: CASSFQGNYGYTF.

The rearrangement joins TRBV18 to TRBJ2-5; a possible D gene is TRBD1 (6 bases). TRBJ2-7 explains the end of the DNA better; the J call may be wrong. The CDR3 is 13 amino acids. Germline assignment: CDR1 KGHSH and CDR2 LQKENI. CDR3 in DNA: TGTGCCAGCTCACCCCAAACAGGGCACGAGCAGTACTTC. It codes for CASSPQTGHEQYF.

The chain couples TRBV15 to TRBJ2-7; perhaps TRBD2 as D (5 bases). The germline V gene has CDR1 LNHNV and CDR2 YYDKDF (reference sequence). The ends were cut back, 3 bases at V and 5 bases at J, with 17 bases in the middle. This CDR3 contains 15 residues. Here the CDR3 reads CATSRLDSSSDEQYF. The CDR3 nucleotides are TGTGCCACCAGCAGGTTGGACTCCTCAAGCGACGAGCAGTACTTC.

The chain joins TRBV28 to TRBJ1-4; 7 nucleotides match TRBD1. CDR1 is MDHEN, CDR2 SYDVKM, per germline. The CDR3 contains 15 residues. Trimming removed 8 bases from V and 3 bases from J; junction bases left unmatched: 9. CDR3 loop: CASLDRRRANEKLFF. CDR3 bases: TGTGCCAGCTTGGACAGGCGACGGGCTAATGAAAAACTGTTTTTT.

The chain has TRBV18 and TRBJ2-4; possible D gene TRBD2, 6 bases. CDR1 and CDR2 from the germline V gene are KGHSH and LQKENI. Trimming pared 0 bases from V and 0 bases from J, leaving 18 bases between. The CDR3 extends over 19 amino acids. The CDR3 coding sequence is TGTGCCAGCTCACCACCGCGGGACTCCCAGCGTGTAGCCAAAAACATTCAGTACTTC. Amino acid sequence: CASSPPRDSQRVAKNIQYF.

CDR3 sequence reads: CASSPSTGEYF. In DNA form, the CDR3 reads TGTGCCAGCAGCCCTTCCACAGGGGAGTACTTC. The chain has TRBV7-9 and TRBJ2-7; 7 bases map to TRBD1. The CDR3 runs 11 residues. Losses at the gene ends were 5 bases for V and 11 bases for J; bases not matched to a gene: 6. Germline V gene data show CDR1 as SEHNR and CDR2 as FQNEAQ (reference sequence).

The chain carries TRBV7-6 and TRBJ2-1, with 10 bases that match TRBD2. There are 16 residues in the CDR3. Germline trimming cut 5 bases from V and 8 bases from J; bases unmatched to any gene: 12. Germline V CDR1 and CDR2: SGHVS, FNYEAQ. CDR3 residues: CASSQEREGLLDEQFF. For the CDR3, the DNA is TGTGCCAGCAGCCAGGAGCGGGAGGGCCTTTTAGATGAGCAGTTCTTC.

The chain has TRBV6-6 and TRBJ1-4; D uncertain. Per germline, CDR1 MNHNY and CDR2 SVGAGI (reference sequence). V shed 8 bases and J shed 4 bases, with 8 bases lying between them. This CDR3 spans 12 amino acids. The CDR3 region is CASRTGNEKLFF. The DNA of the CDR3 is TGTGCCAGCCGAACGGGTAATGAAAAACTGTTTTTT.

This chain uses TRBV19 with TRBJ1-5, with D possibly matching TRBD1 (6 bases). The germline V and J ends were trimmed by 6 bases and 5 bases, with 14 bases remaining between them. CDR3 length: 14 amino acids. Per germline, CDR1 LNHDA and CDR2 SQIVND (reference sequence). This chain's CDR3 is CASRSTGWYQPQHF. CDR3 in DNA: TGTGCCAGTAGATCCACAGGGTGGTATCAGCCCCAGCATTTT.

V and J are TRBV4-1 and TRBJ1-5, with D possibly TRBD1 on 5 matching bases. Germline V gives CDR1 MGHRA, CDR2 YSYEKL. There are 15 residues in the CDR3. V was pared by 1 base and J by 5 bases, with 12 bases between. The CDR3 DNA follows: TGCGCCAGCAGCCAAGGGGCAGGGCCCCATCAGCCCCAGCATTTT. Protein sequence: CASSQGAGPHQPQHF.

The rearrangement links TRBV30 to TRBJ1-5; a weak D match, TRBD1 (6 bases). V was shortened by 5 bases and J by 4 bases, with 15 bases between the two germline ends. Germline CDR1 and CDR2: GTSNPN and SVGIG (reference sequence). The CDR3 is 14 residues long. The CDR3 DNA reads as TGTGCCTGGGGCCCGGGGACACGGAATCAGCCCCAGCATTTT. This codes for CAWGPGTRNQPQHF. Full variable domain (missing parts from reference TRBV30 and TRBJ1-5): SQTIHQWPATLVQPVGSPLSLECTVEGTSNPNLYWYRQAAGRGLQLLFYSVGIGQISSEVPQNLSASRPQDRQFILSSKKLLLSDSGFYLCAWGPGTRNQPQHFGDGTRLSIL.

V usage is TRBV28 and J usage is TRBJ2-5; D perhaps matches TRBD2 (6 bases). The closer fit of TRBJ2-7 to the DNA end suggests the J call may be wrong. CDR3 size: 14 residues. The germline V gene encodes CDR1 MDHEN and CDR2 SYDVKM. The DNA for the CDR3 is TGTGCCGGACGACCCGCGGGGCTAGGGTACGAGCAGTACTTC. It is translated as CAGRPAGLGYEQYF.

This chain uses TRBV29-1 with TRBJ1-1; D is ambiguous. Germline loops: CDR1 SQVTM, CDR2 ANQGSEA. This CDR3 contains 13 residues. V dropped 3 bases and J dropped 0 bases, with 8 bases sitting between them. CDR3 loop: CSVEETLNTEAFF. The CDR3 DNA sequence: TGCAGCGTTGAGGAGACCCTGAACACTGAAGCTTTCTTT.